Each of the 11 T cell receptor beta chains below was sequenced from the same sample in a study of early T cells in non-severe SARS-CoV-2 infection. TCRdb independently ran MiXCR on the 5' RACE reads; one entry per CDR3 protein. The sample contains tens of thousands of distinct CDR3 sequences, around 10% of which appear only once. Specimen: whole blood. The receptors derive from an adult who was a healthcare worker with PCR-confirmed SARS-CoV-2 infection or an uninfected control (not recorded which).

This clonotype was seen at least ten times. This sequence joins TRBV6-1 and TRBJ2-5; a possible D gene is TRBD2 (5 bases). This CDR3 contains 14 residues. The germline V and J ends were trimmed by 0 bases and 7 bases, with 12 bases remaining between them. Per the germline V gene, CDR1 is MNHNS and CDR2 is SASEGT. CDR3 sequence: CASSEARGPGTQYF. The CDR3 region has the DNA TGTGCCAGCAGTGAAGCGAGAGGGCCAGGGACCCAGTACTTC.

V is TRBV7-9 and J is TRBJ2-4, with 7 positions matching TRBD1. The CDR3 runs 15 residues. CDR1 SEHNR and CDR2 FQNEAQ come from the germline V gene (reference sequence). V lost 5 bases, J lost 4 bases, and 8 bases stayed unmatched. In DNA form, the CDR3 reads TGTGCCAGCAGCCGCGCTGAGGGACAGAAAAACATTCAGTACTTC. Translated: CASSRAEGQKNIQYF.

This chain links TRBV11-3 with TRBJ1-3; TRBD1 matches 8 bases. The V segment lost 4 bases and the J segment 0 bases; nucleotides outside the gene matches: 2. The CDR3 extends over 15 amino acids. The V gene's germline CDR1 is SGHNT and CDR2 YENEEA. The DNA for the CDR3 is TGTGCCAGCAGCTGGACAGGGAGCTCTGGAAACACCATATATTTT. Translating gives CASSWTGSSGNTIYF.

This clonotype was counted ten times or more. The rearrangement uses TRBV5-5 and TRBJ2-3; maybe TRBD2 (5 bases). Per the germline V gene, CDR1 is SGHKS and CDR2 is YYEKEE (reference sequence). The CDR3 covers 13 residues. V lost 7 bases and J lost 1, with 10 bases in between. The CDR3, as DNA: TGTGCCAGCGACTACTTGGGCACAGATACGCAGTATTTT. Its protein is CASDYLGTDTQYF. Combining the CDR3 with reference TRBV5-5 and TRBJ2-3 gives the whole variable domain DAGVTQSPTHLIKTRGQQVTLRCSPISGHKSVSWYQQVLGQGPQFIFQYYEKEERGRGNFPDRFSARQFPNYSSELNVNALLLGDSALYLCASDYLGTDTQYFGPGTRLTVL.

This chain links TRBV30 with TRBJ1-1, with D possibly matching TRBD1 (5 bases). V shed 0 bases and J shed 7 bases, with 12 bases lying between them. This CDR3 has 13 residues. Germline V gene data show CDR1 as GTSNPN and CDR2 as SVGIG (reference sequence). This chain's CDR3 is CAWSVLRAVEAFF. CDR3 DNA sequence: TGTGCCTGGAGTGTACTCAGGGCTGTTGAAGCTTTCTTT.

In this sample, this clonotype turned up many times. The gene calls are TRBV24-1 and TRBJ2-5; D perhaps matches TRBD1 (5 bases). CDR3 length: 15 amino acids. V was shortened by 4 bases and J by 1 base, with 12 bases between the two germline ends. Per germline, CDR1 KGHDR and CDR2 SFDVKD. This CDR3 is CATSEPRQTQETQYF. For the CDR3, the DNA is TGTGCCACCAGTGAACCTCGACAGACCCAAGAGACCCAGTACTTC.

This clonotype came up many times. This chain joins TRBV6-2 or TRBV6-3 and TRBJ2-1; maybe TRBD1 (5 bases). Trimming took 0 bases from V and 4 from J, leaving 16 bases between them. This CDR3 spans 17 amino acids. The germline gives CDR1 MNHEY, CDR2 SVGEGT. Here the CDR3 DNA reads TGTGCCAGCAGTTACTCCTCACCGCAGGGTATATACAATGAGCAGTTCTTC. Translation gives CASSYSSPQGIYNEQFF.

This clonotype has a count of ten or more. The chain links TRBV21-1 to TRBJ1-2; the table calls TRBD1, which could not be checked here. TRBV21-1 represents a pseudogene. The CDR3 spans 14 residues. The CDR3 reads CASSPRGRIYGYTF. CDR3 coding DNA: TGTGCCAGCAGCCCGAGGGGGCGCATCTATGGCTACACCTTC.

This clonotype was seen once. DNA of the CDR3: TGTGCCAGCAGTTTATCTGGGACTAGCGAATACGAGCAGTACTTC. Amino acid sequence: CASSLSGTSEYEQYF. The chain has TRBV27 and TRBJ2-7; 10 positions agree with TRBD2. The CDR3 extends over 15 amino acids. Germline values: CDR1 MNHEY, CDR2 SMNVEV (reference sequence). The V and J ends lost 0 bases and 4 bases, in that order; junction bases with no gene match: 3.

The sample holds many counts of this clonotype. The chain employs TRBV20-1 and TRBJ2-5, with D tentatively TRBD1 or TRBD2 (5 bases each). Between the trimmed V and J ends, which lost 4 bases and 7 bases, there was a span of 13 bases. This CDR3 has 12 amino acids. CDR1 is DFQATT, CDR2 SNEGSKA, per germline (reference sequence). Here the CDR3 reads CSATGAGGTQYF. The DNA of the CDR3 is TGCAGTGCTACCGGGGCCGGTGGGACCCAGTACTTC.

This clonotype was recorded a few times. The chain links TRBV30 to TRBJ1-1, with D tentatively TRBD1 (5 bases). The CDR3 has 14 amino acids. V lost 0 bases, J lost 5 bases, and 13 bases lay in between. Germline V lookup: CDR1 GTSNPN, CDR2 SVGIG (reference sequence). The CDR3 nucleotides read TGTGCCTGGAGTGTATGGGGCGGTGAGACTGAAGCTTTCTTT. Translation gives CAWSVWGGETEAFF.